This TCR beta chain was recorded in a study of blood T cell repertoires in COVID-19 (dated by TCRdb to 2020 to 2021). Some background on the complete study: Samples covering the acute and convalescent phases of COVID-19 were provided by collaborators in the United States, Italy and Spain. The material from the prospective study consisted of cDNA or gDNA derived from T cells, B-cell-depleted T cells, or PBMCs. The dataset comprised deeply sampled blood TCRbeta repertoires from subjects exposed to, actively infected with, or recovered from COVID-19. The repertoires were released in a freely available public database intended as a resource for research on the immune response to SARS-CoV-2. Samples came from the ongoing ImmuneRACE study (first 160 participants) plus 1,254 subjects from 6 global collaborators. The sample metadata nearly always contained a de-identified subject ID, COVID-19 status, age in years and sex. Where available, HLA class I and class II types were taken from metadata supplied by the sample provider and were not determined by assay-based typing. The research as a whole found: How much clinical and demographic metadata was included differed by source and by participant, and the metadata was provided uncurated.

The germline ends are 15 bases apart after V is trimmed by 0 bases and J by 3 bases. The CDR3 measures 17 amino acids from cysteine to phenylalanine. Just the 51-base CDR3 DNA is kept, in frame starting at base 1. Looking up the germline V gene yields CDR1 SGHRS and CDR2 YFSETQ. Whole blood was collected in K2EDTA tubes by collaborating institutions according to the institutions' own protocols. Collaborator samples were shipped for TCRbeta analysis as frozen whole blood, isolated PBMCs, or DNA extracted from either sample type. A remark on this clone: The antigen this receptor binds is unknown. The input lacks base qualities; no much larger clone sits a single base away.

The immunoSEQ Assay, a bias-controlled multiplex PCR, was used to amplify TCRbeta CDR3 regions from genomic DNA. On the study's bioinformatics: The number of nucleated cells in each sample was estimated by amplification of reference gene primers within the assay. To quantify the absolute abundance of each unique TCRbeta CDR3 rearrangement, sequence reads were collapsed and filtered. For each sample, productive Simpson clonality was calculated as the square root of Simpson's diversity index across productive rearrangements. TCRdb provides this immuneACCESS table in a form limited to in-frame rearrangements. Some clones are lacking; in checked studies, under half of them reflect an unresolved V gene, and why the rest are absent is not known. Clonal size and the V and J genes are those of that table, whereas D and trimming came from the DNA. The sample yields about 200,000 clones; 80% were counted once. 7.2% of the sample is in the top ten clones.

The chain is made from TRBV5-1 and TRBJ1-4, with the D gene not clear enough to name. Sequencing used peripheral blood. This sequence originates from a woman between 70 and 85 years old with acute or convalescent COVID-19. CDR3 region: CASSLGGKVAANEKLFF. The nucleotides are TGCGCCAGCAGCTTGGGAGGGAAAGTGGCGGCTAATGAAAAACTGTTTTTT. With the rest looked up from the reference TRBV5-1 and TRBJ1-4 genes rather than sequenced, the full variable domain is KAGVTQTPRYLIKTRGQQVTLSCSPISGHRSVSWYQQTPGQGLQFLFEYFSETQRNKGNFPGRFSGRQFSNSRSEMNVSTLELGDSALYLCASSLGGKVAANEKLFFGSGTQLSVL.